This T cell receptor (beta chain) comes out of a study of T cell responses to AZD1222 COVID-19 vaccine. The study, taken as a whole, reports: Regions 160-218 and 743-854 dominated among vaccine-associated CD4 TCRs spanning spike.

In regard to this clone: Its antigen is currently unknown.

Assay used: immunoSEQ multiplex PCR; TCRdb lists only in-frame clones, some missing. The data hold about 140,000 clones, with around 94% observed a single time. CDR1 and CDR2 from the germline V gene are MNHEY and SMNVEV (reference sequence). Trimming took 3 bases from V and 5 from J; bases not matched to a gene: 8. This CDR3 spans 15 amino acids. This chain uses TRBV27 with TRBJ2-5, with 8 bases aligning to TRBD2. The clonotype was recovered from an adult who had recovered from COVID-19. The material was peripheral blood, obtained after recovery from COVID-19. The CDR3 spells CASSFSGGQGETQYF. The CDR3 DNA reads as TGTGCCAGCAGTTTTTCGGGAGGGCAGGGGGAGACCCAGTACTTC.